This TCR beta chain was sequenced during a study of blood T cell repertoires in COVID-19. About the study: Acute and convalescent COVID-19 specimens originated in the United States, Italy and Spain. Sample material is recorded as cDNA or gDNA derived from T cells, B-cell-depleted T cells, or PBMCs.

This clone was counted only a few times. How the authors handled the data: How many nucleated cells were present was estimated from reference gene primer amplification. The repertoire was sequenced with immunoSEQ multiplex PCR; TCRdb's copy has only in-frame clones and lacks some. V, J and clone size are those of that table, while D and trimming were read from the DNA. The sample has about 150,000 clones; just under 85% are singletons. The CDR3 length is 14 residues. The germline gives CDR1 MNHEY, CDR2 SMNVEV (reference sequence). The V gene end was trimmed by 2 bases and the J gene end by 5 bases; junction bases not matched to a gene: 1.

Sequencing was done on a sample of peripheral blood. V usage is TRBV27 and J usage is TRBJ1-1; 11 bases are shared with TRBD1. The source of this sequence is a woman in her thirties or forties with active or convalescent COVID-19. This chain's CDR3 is CASSLGQGATEAFF. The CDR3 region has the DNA TGTGCCAGCAGTTTAGGACAGGGGGCTACTGAAGCTTTCTTT.